The 14 T cell receptor beta chains in this list originate from one sample, sequenced in a study of shared clonotypes between healthy human individuals. TCRdb's copy holds only in-frame clones and misses some; the assay was immunoSEQ multiplex PCR. The sample lists 2 million to 2.5 million clones, approximately 95% occurring once. Material for sequencing was naive CD4+ T cells from PBMCs. Specified subset: CD45RA+ positively selected. The receptors were gathered from a man in his late teens or twenties in good health. Some clones in this sample may be carry-over from other donors' samples.

The V and J genes are TRBV11-2 and TRBJ2-3, with a weak D call TRBD1 (5 bases). Germline V gives CDR1 SGHAT, CDR2 FQNNGV. V lost 5 bases and J lost 0, with 12 bases in between. CDR3 length equals 15 residues. The CDR3: CASSGLGVSTDTQYF. CDR3 DNA sequence: TGTGCCAGCAGCGGGCTAGGGGTCAGCACAGATACGCAGTATTTT.

The chain combines TRBV19 with TRBJ1-5; unclear D gene. Germline V gene lookup returns CDR1 LNHDA and CDR2 SQIVND (reference sequence). The length of the CDR3 is 14 residues. Deletions cut 5 bases from V and 2 bases from J, with 10 bases between. The CDR3, as DNA: TGTGCCAGTAGTTGGATGATCGGCAATCAGCCCCAGCATTTT. Protein product: CASSWMIGNQPQHF.

CDR3 amino acids: CASSEGQGGRETQYF. CDR3 in DNA: TGCGCCAGCAGTGAGGGACAGGGAGGACGAGAGACCCAGTACTTC. The chain uses TRBV10-1 and TRBJ2-5; 8 bases line up with TRBD1. V shed 2 bases and J 4 bases; nucleotides not matched to a gene: 6. The CDR3 is 15 residues long. The germline CDR1 and CDR2 sequences are WNHNN and SYGVQD (reference sequence).

The rearrangement uses TRBV9 and TRBJ2-2, with D perhaps TRBD1 or TRBD2 (5 bases each). Germline CDR1 reads SGDLS; CDR2 reads YYNGEE. The V gene lost 2 bases and the J gene lost 0 bases, with 14 bases spanning the gap. This CDR3 region has 17 residues. CDR3: CASSVGLGTANTGELFF. For the CDR3, the DNA is TGTGCCAGCAGCGTGGGTCTGGGGACGGCGAACACCGGGGAGCTGTTTTTT.

J is TRBJ2-7 and V is TRBV7-2; D could derive from TRBD1 or TRBD2 (5 bases each). The V and J ends lost 5 bases and 1 base respectively, with 15 bases between them. Germline V lookup: CDR1 SGHTA, CDR2 FQGNSA. CDR3 length equals 15 residues. CDR3 residues: CASSPGAGSSYEQYF. The CDR3 nucleotides are TGTGCCAGCAGCCCCGGGGCAGGGTCGTCCTACGAGCAGTACTTC.

V is TRBV6-1 and J is TRBJ2-3; 7 bases are a match to TRBD2. Trimming removed 7 bases from V and 1 base from J; junction bases left unmatched: 8. CDR3 length equals 15 residues. Germline CDR1 and CDR2: MNHNS and SASEGT. CDR3 amino acids: CASTGRERGTDTQYF. The CDR3 DNA reads TGTGCCAGCACTGGGAGGGAGCGAGGCACAGATACGCAGTATTTT.

This rearrangement joins TRBV21-1 to TRBJ2-4; TRBD1, as called in the table, went unchecked against the DNA. TRBV21-1 represents a pseudogene. The CDR3 runs to 18 residues. The CDR3 sequence: CASSKAVHLHKAKNIQYF. The CDR3 coding sequence is TGTGCCAGCAGCAAAGCGGTCCACCTCCACAAAGCCAAAAACATTCAGTACTTC.

For the CDR3, the DNA is TGTGCCAGCAGCGAAAATTTCCCCGGGGAGCTGTTTTTT. Its protein is CASSENFPGELFF. The chain couples TRBV7-6 to TRBJ2-2; D not certain. V was pared by 5 bases and J by 6 bases, with 10 bases between. Germline V gene sequence: CDR1 SGHVS, CDR2 FNYEAQ. This CDR3 has 13 amino acids.

The chain combines TRBV10-3 with TRBJ1-1; possibly TRBD1 for D (5 bases). The CDR3 totals 11 residues. The germline V and J ends were trimmed by 10 bases and 7 bases, with 13 bases remaining between them. Per the germline V gene, CDR1 is ENHRY and CDR2 is SYGVKD. In DNA, the CDR3 is TGTGCCACCGGGGGACTGAATGAAGCTTTCTTT. It translates to CATGGLNEAFF.

The chain couples TRBV6-5 to TRBJ2-2; the D is unclear. The germline V and J ends were trimmed by 0 bases and 5 bases, with 7 bases remaining between them. This CDR3 spans 14 amino acids. Germline values: CDR1 MNHEY, CDR2 SVGAGI. The DNA for the CDR3 is TGTGCCAGCAGTTACTCTGGCCTTACCGGGGAGCTGTTTTTT. Translating it yields CASSYSGLTGELFF.

In regard to this clone: Other DNA sequences in this sample translate to the same CDR3. The chain uses TRBV10-1 and TRBJ1-1; D is ambiguous. Trimming took 2 bases from V and 4 from J, leaving 8 bases between them. Germline CDR1 reads WNHNN; CDR2 reads SYGVQD (reference sequence). The CDR3 loop spans 13 amino acids. The chain's CDR3 is CASSETGSTEAFF. The CDR3 DNA reads as TGCGCCAGCAGTGAGACGGGATCCACTGAAGCTTTCTTT.

The V gene is TRBV28, the J gene TRBJ2-7; D is possibly TRBD2 (5 bases). Germline V gene sequence: CDR1 MDHEN, CDR2 SYDVKM. The CDR3 spans 12 residues. Trimming stripped 6 bases from V and 4 bases from J, with 10 bases between. CDR3 in DNA: TGTGCCAGCAGCCCCAGGAGGTACGAGCAGTACTTC. It specifies CASSPRRYEQYF. Full variable domain (missing parts from reference TRBV28 and TRBJ2-7): DVKVTQSSRYLVKRTGEKVFLECVQDMDHENMFWYRQDPGLGLRLIYFSYDVKMKEKGDIPEGYSVSREKKERFSLILESASTNQTSMYLCASSPRRYEQYFGPGTRLTVT.

The V call is TRBV10-1, the J call TRBJ2-1; 16 bases match TRBD2. This CDR3 is built from 17 residues. Trimming at V came to 0 bases and at J to 6 bases, leaving 2 bases not matched to a gene. The germline V gene encodes CDR1 WNHNN and CDR2 SYGVQD (reference sequence). The CDR3 loop reads CASSESGLAGGGNEQFF. DNA of the CDR3: TGCGCCAGCAGTGAGTCGGGACTAGCGGGAGGGGGCAATGAGCAGTTCTTC.

The chain carries TRBV6-6 and TRBJ2-3; the match to TRBD1 covers 10 bases. J gave up 4 bases and V 4 bases, and 2 bases lay outside the gene matches. CDR1 MNHNY and CDR2 SVGAGI come from the germline V gene (reference sequence). This CDR3 has 14 amino acids. CDR3 sequence reads: CASSSGQGSDTQYF. The CDR3 nucleotides are TGTGCCAGCAGTTCGGGACAGGGGTCAGATACGCAGTATTTT.